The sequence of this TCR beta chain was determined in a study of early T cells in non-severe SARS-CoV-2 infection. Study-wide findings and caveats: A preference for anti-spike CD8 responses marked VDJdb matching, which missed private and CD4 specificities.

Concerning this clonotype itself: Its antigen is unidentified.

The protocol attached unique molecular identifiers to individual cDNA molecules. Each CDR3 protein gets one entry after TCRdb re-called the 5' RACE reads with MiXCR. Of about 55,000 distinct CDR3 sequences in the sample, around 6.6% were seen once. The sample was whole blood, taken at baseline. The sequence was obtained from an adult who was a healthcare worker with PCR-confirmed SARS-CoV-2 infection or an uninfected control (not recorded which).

The CDR3 is CAWTATGKRAEAFF. CDR3 nucleotides: TGTGCCTGGACGGCCACAGGGAAGAGGGCTGAAGCTTTCTTT. The chain is built from TRBV30 and TRBJ1-1; D is perhaps TRBD1 (6 bases). CDR3 size: 14 residues. CDR1 and CDR2 from the germline V gene are GTSNPN and SVGIG (reference sequence). Trimming removed 4 bases at V and 6 bases at J, with 18 bases between.